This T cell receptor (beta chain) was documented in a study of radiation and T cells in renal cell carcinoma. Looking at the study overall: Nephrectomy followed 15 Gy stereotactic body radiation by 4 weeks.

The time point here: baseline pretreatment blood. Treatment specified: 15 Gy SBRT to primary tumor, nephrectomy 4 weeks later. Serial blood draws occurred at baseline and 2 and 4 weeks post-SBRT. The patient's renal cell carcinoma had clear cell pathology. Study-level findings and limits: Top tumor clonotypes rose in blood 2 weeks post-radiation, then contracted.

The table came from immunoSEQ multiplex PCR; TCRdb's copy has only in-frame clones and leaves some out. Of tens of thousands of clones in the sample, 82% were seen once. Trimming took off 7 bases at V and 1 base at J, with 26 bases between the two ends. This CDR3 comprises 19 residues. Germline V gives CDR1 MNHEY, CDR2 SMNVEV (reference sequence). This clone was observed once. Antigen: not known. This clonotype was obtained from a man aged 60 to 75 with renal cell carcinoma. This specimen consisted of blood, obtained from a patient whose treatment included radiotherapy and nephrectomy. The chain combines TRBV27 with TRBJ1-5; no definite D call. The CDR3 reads CASIRTRVTISWSNQPQHF. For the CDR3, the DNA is TGTGCCAGCATTCGGACCCGGGTCACTATCTCGTGGAGCAATCAGCCCCAGCATTTT.